The 13 T cell receptor beta chains in this list originate from one sample, sequenced in a study of prognosis after radiotherapy for stage I lung cancer. Researchers used two-round multiplex PCR to amplify TCR beta CDR3 starting from genomic DNA. Gene-specific primers for each TRBV and TRBJ gene drove first-round PCR. Using its own MiXCR run on the multiplex PCR reads, TCRdb lists one record per CDR3 protein. Among about 59,000 distinct CDR3 sequences, about 30% were seen once, and the ten largest hold about 7.5%. The sample here was PBMCs, taken before or after stereotactic body radiation therapy (not recorded which). The receptors shown here come from a donor older than 45 with non-small cell lung cancer.

This clonotype appeared many times. CDR3 sequence reads: CASRQGISGELFF. For the CDR3, the DNA is TGTGCCAGCAGACAGGGAATTTCCGGGGAGCTGTTTTTT. The chain combines TRBV6-1 with TRBJ2-2, with a tentative D call TRBD1 (6 bases). The germline V gene has CDR1 MNHNS and CDR2 SASEGT. The germline V and J ends were trimmed by 6 bases and 6 bases, with 11 bases remaining between them. CDR3 length: 13 residues.

Regarding this clonotype: A read error is possible here, since a much larger clone lies one base away. This rearrangement joins TRBV18 to TRBJ2-7; TRBD1 might be the D (6 bases). The CDR3 length is 16 residues. Trimming cost V 3 bases and J 0 bases, with 15 bases left between them. From germline, CDR1 is KGHSH and CDR2 LQKENI. Here the CDR3 reads CASSPGHLYISYEQYF. The CDR3 nucleotides are TGTGCCAGCTCACCGGGACACCTATACATCTCCTACGAGCAGTACTTC.

In nucleotides, the CDR3 is TGTGCCAGCAGTGACCTGATTATACAGGGTGGCAATTCACCCCTCCACTTT. This gives the protein CASSDLIIQGGNSPLHF. The rearrangement joins TRBV6-1 to TRBJ1-6, with D maybe TRBD1 (6 bases). The CDR3 has 17 amino acids. V was cut by 3 bases and J by 7 bases, with 19 bases left in between. The V gene's germline CDR1 is MNHNS and CDR2 SASEGT.

This clonotype was observed at least ten times. V is TRBV5-1 and J is TRBJ2-1; 9 bases agree with TRBD1. The germline V gene encodes CDR1 SGHRS and CDR2 YFSETQ. Trimming removed 3 bases from V and 3 bases from J; junction bases left unmatched: 4. The CDR3 contains 15 residues. The CDR3 region has the DNA TGCGCCAGCAGCTGGGGGACAGGGAGCTACAATGAGCAGTTCTTC. The encoded protein is CASSWGTGSYNEQFF. Combining the CDR3 with reference TRBV5-1 and TRBJ2-1 gives the whole variable domain KAGVTQTPRYLIKTRGQQVTLSCSPISGHRSVSWYQQTPGQGLQFLFEYFSETQRNKGNFPGRFSGRQFSNSRSEMNVSTLELGDSALYLCASSWGTGSYNEQFFGPGTRLTVL.

This clonotype was recorded at least ten times. The chain has TRBV2 and TRBJ1-2, with a weak D call TRBD1 (6 bases). V was clipped by 6 bases and J by 10 bases, with 30 bases between them. CDR1 and CDR2 (germline): SNHLY, FYNNEI. CDR3 length equals 17 residues. In DNA, the CDR3 is TGTGCCAGCAGGGGAGACAGGTCGAGATTTCCTACCGCGGTCTACACCTTC. Encoded protein: CASRGDRSRFPTAVYTF.

V is TRBV20-1 and J is TRBJ2-1, with 9 positions matching TRBD2. CDR1 is DFQATT, CDR2 SNEGSKA, per germline (reference sequence). V trimming: 1 base; J trimming: 4 bases; junction bases outside the gene matches: 8. The CDR3 runs 16 residues. The chain's CDR3 is CSARGWAGGRYNEQFF. The CDR3 DNA is TGCAGTGCTAGAGGTTGGGCGGGGGGGCGGTACAATGAGCAGTTCTTC.

This clonotype was found many times. CDR3 protein: CASSFYGQAGEKLFF. In DNA form, the CDR3 reads TGTGCCAGCAGCTTTTATGGGCAGGCGGGTGAAAAACTGTTTTTT. This chain connects TRBV7-2 to TRBJ1-4; no reliable D call. The CDR3 loop spans 15 amino acids. Trimming shortened V by 3 bases and J by 7 bases, and 15 bases separated the two germline ends. Germline CDR1 is SGHTA and CDR2 is FQGNSA.

This clonotype was detected many times. The chain is built from TRBV20-1 and TRBJ2-2; D possibly corresponds to TRBD2 (6 bases). Per the germline V gene, CDR1 is DFQATT and CDR2 is SNEGSKA (reference sequence). V was pared by 3 bases and J by 1 base, with 6 bases between. The CDR3 extends over 13 amino acids. The CDR3 sequence is CSARGGNTGELFF. CDR3 nucleotide sequence: TGCAGTGCTAGGGGGGGGAACACCGGGGAGCTGTTTTTT.

The J gene is TRBJ1-5, the V gene TRBV6-1, with D uncertain. V was trimmed by 7 bases and J by 2 bases, leaving 9 bases between them. The CDR3 is 13 residues long. Germline-derived CDR1 and CDR2 are MNHNS and SASEGT. CDR3 amino acids: CASIATGNQPQHF. DNA of the CDR3: TGTGCCAGCATCGCTACAGGCAATCAGCCCCAGCATTTT.

This clonotype showed up many times. J is TRBJ1-5 and V is TRBV4-1, with 12 bases lining up with TRBD1. The CDR3 spans 17 residues. Germline V CDR1 and CDR2: MGHRA, YSYEKL. V lost 2 bases and J lost 6; bases outside the gene matches: 8. CDR3 coding DNA: TGCGCCAGCAGCCAACTTCCGGGACAGGGGGCGAGTCAGCCCCAGCATTTT. Its translation: CASSQLPGQGASQPQHF.

The chain uses TRBV19 and TRBJ2-2; D is unresolved. The germline CDR1 and CDR2 sequences are LNHDA and SQIVND (reference sequence). The CDR3 runs 15 residues. Trimming took 5 bases from V and 6 from J, leaving 16 bases between them. The CDR3 spells CASSLDVAASGELFF. In nucleotides, the CDR3 is TGTGCCAGTAGTCTGGATGTAGCTGCATCCGGGGAGCTGTTTTTT.

The table lists this clonotype with many counts. The chain has TRBV7-3 and TRBJ2-3; 9 bases agree with TRBD2. The V gene's germline CDR1 is SGHTA and CDR2 FQGTGA. The CDR3 is 18 residues long. With 1 base clipped from V and 2 bases from J, the junction kept 10 bases outside the gene matches. This CDR3 reads CASSLKASGDGATDTQYF. The CDR3 nucleotides read TGTGCCAGCAGCTTAAAGGCTAGCGGGGATGGAGCCACAGATACGCAGTATTTT.

This clonotype was detected ten times or more. The CDR3 loop is CASSYLGQFGNTIYF. The CDR3 nucleotides read TGTGCCAGCAGTTACTTGGGACAGTTTGGAAACACCATATATTTT. The chain is built from TRBV6-2 or TRBV6-3 and TRBJ1-3, with 7 bases matching TRBD1. V was clipped by 1 base and J by 3 bases; unmatched bases: 3. The CDR3 loop spans 15 amino acids. Germline V gene lookup returns CDR1 MNHEY and CDR2 SVGEGT.